The 8 T cell receptor beta chains below were found in one sample sequenced in a study of cytomegalovirus exposure and HLA in healthy donors. Sequencing used immunoSEQ multiplex PCR; TCRdb keeps in-frame clones, though not all of them. The table shows some 170,000 clones, with around nine tenths occurring only once. What was sequenced was PBMCs. These receptors were taken from a man aged 18 to 29 in good health and CMV-seropositive.

The J gene is TRBJ1-6, the V gene TRBV2; D uncertain. The V end was cut by 1 base, the J end by 0 bases, with 10 bases between. Germline assignment: CDR1 SNHLY and CDR2 FYNNEI. The CDR3 totals 17 residues. The chain's CDR3 is CASSEGTARSYNSPLHF. The CDR3 DNA is TGTGCCAGCAGTGAAGGAACAGCCCGCTCCTATAATTCACCCCTCCACTTT. The complete variable domain, with remaining parts taken from reference TRBV2 and TRBJ1-6, reads EPEVTQTPSHQVTQMGQEVILRCVPISNHLYFYWYRQILGQKVEFLVSFYNNEISEKSEIFDDQFSVERPDGSNFTLKIRSTKLEDSAMYFCASSEGTARSYNSPLHFGNGTRLTVT.

The genes are TRBV4-3 and TRBJ2-7, with 9 bases lining up with TRBD1. V dropped 0 bases and J dropped 5; count of bases not matched to a gene: 11. This CDR3 has 17 amino acids. The germline gives CDR1 LGHNA, CDR2 YSLEER. CDR3 residues: CASSQDLLGQGGNEQYF. The CDR3, as DNA: TGCGCCAGCAGCCAAGATCTCCTGGGACAGGGTGGGAACGAGCAGTACTTC.

V and J are TRBV4-2 and TRBJ2-5; 7 bases fit TRBD2. Unmatched junction bases numbered 4, after V lost 4 bases and J lost 5 bases. This CDR3 is built from 13 residues. The germline V gene has CDR1 LGHNA and CDR2 YNFKEQ. The CDR3 protein is CASSRTGGETQYF. In DNA form, the CDR3 reads TGTGCCAGCAGCCGAACCGGGGGGGAGACCCAGTACTTC.

The chain links TRBV11-2 to TRBJ2-7; possible D gene TRBD2, 6 bases. CDR1 SGHAT and CDR2 FQNNGV come from the germline V gene. The CDR3 runs 16 residues. V shed 0 bases and J shed 2 bases, with 14 bases lying between them. The chain's CDR3 is CASSLDLGLRPYEQYF. The CDR3 DNA follows: TGTGCCAGCAGCTTAGATCTCGGACTAAGACCCTACGAGCAGTACTTC.

The chain joins TRBV19 to TRBJ2-2; 7 bases align to TRBD2. Trimming at V came to 1 base and at J to 4 bases, leaving 6 bases not matched to a gene. The germline V gene encodes CDR1 LNHDA and CDR2 SQIVND (reference sequence). The CDR3 spans 16 residues. The CDR3 DNA sequence: TGTGCCAGTAGTATAGGTCGCGGGAGCTTCACCGGGGAGCTGTTTTTT. This sequence encodes CASSIGRGSFTGELFF. Full variable domain (outside the CDR3, taken from reference TRBV19 and TRBJ2-2): DGGITQSPKYLFRKEGQNVTLSCEQNLNHDAMYWYRQDPGQGLRLIYYSQIVNDFQKGDIAEGYSVSREKKESFPLTVTSAQKNPTAFYLCASSIGRGSFTGELFFGEGSRLTVL.

This clone has a handful of counts. The rearrangement links TRBV4-2 to TRBJ1-5; the D is unclear. Trimming took 1 base from V and 3 from J, leaving 16 bases between them. Germline values: CDR1 LGHNA, CDR2 YNFKEQ. The CDR3 has 17 residues. The DNA for the CDR3 is TGTGCCAGCAGCCAAGGGTCTACCGGGTCTTACAATCAGCCCCAGCATTTT. Translating it yields CASSQGSTGSYNQPQHF.

The chain has TRBV6-5 and TRBJ1-2; 7 bases fit TRBD1. CDR1 and CDR2 (germline): MNHEY, SVGAGI. The V gene end was trimmed by 2 bases and the J gene end by 5 bases; junction bases not matched to a gene: 2. This CDR3 has 13 residues. The CDR3, as DNA: TGTGCCAGCAGTTACGACAGGGATTATGGCTACACCTTC. It codes for CASSYDRDYGYTF.

V usage is TRBV5-1 and J usage is TRBJ2-4; 7 bases match TRBD2. The V segment lost 0 bases and the J segment 6 bases; nucleotides outside the gene matches: 3. The CDR3 spans 14 residues. CDR1 SGHRS and CDR2 YFSETQ come from the germline V gene. The CDR3, as DNA: TGCGCCAGCAGCTTGGTCCCTAGCGGAAACATTCAGTACTTC. Translating gives CASSLVPSGNIQYF.